This TCR beta chain came from a study of T-cell memory formation after mild COVID-19. Whole-study context: The two donors had largely donor-specific TCR clusters.

To note about this clonotype: The antigen remains unidentified.

The CDR3 runs to 16 residues. Per the germline V gene, CDR1 is MNHNS and CDR2 is SASEGT. The J segment lost 6 bases and the V segment lost 6 bases, leaving 9 bases of the junction unmatched. Study outcomes and limitations: The study found contracting CD4+ clones mainly in CM and EM and contracting CD8+ clones in EMRA.

TCRdb used MiXCR to reprocess the 5' RACE reads, holding one entry per CDR3 protein. The sample has approximately 570,000 distinct CDR3 sequences; about 20% are singletons. V gene TRBV6-1 combines with J gene TRBJ2-2; 11 nucleotides line up with TRBD2. Sequencing input: PBMCs or a T cell subset sorted from them (not recorded which). The receptor's source is an adult woman who had mild COVID-19 (a few samples of this study predate the infection). Cell type and time point are not known. DNA of the CDR3: TGTGCCAGCAGCGGTTTTAGCGGGAGGGCCGCCGGGGAGCTGTTTTTT. Its translation is CASSGFSGRAAGELFF.